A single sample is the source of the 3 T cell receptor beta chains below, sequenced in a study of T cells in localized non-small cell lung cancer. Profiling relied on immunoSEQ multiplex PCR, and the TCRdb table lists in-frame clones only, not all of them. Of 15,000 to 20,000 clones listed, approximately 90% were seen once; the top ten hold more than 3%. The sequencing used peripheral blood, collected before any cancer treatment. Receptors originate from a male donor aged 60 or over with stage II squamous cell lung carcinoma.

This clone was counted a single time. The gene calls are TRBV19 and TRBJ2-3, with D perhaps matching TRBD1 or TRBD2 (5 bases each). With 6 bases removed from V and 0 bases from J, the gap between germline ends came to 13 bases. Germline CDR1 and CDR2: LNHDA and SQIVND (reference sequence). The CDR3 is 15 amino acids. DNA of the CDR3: TGTGCCAGTAGACCCCTCGGGGCAAGCACAGATACGCAGTATTTT. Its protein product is CASRPLGASTDTQYF.

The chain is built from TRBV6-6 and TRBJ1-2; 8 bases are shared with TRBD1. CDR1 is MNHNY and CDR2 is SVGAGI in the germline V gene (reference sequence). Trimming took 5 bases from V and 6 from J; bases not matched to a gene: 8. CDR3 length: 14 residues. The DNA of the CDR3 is TGTGCCAGCAGTGATCCGGGACAGGTCGATGGCTACACCTTC. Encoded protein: CASSDPGQVDGYTF.

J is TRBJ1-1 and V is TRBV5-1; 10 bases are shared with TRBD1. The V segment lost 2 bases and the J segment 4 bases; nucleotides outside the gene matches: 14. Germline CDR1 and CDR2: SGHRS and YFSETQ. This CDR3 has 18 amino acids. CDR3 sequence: CASSFNRPGQGRTTEAFF. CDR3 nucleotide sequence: TGCGCCAGCAGCTTCAATAGACCGGGACAGGGGCGGACCACTGAAGCTTTCTTT.